This TCR beta chain was sequenced for a study of T-cell memory formation after mild COVID-19 (dated by TCRdb to about 2021). The study in broad terms: TCR sequence clusters from the two donors were largely donor specific. Two young, previously healthy adult volunteers, one female and one male, were included in the cohort. Longitudinal TCRalpha and TCRbeta repertoire sequencing tracked T-cell clones expanding and contracting after mild COVID-19 in a couple of donors.

PBMCs were isolated by Ficoll-Paque density gradient centrifugation. This clonotype was seen at least ten times. Its antigen is unknown. Within one base of it there is no much larger clone, and no base qualities were kept. Sequencing was performed on an Illumina NovaSeq 6000. cDNA libraries for TCRalpha and TCRbeta were prepared by 5'RACE using constant-segment primers, with sample barcodes and unique molecular identifiers added. RNA was extracted from every sample with Trizol reagent. Libraries were amplified in two PCR steps, with a second sample barcode and Illumina TruSeq adapters added in the second step. Sequencing of the libraries was done on an Illumina NovaSeq, producing 2 x 150 bp paired-end reads. The authors' analysis ran thus. With migec v1.2.7, reads were demultiplexed and then collapsed into UMI-guided consensus sequences. With mixcr v2.1.11, UMI consensuses were aligned to TRA and TRB V and J templates and assembled into clonotypes. A clonotype was counted as expanded or contracted only when both edgeR and NoisET called the clonotype significant, with the noise models trained on biological replicates. edgeR calls used a false discovery rate-adjusted p below 0.01 and a log2 fold-change threshold of 1. As an exploratory analysis of dynamics, PCA with hierarchical clustering was applied to max-normalized trajectories of the 1000 most abundant clonotypes. Separately sequenced CD4+ and CD8+ repertoires were used to assign a CD4 or CD8 phenotype to each responding clone. The public sequencing data were trimmed at Q25 with fastp and processed into clonotypes with MiXCR by TCRdb, which kept only in-frame beta chains. All rows with the same CDR3 protein become a single entry with the most common DNA and genes. For this entry, the V and J calls and clone size follow TCRdb and not the study's own pipeline. Across this sample there are 70,000 to 100,000 distinct CDR3 sequences, with around 13% seen only once. The ten top clones hold roughly a quarter of the sample.

Broader findings and caveats from the paper: The study included only a couple of mild cases, and larger cohorts that include severe cases with pre-infection samples were judged to be necessary. SARS-CoV-2 specificity of the second-wave clones peaking on day 37 was not confirmed. Some responding clones were found in pre-infection memory, which suggests that pre-existing cross-reactive memory T cells took part in the SARS-CoV-2 response. From day 15 to 85, contracting clones showed balanced CD4/CD8 phenotypes, whereas a second wave of clones that expanded from day 15 to 37 leaned towards CD4+. Contracting CD4+ clones were located mainly in the CM and EM memory subsets, whereas CD8+ clones were found to be enriched in EMRA.

Sequencing was performed on PBMCs or a T cell subset sorted from them (not recorded which). This receptor was taken from an adult woman who had mild COVID-19 (a few samples of this study predate the infection). The sample titles of this study are shuffled in the database, so cell type and time point are left out; the donor was told from shared clones.

The nucleotides are TGTGCCACCAGCATGGACAGGGTTTCACCCCTCCACTTT. Its translation is CATSMDRVSPLHF. The V and J segments used are TRBV15 and TRBJ1-6; the junction holds 8 bases that match TRBD1. Trimming removed 4 bases from V and 9 bases from J; the gene matches leave 2 bases unexplained. From the cysteine through the phenylalanine, the CDR3 covers 13 amino acids. The only DNA kept is the CDR3, 39 bases in frame from the first base. The germline V gene (reference sequence) specifies LNHNV as CDR1 and YYDKDF as CDR2.